A selection of T cell receptor beta chains follows, all from one sample in a study of shared clonotypes between healthy human individuals. Here immunoSEQ multiplex PCR was the method, and the copy in TCRdb shows in-frame clones only, minus some. The repertoire consists of 780,000 or so clones, with approximately 72% occurring once and the leading ten covering about 1.7%. The sequenced sample was memory CD4+ T cells sorted from blood. The receptors were sampled from a woman aged 25 to 39 in good health. The CDR3 runs from the conserved cysteine through the conserved F or W. A D gene is named only where the DNA matches it firmly. Only part of the rows carry a size: once, few, many, or a class if the clone is expanded.

abundance,j_gene,v_gene,d_gene,CDR3aa,CDR3nt
-,TRBJ1-6,TRBV27,-,CASSLSVQGQGSPLHF,TGTGCCAGCAGTTTATCTGTACAGGGCCAGGGTTCACCCCTCCACTTT
-,TRBJ2-3,TRBV25-1,-,CASAVGRRATDTQYF,TGTGCCAGCGCCGTAGGGAGGAGGGCCACAGATACGCAGTATTTT
-,TRBJ2-3,TRBV2,-,CASSEAGAGSTDTQYF,TGTGCCAGCAGTGAAGCCGGAGCAGGAAGCACAGATACGCAGTATTTT
once,TRBJ2-7,TRBV28,-,CASSIRRFRGLGEQYF,TGTGCCAGCAGCATTAGGAGGTTCCGGGGCCTAGGGGAGCAGTACTTC
-,TRBJ2-7,TRBV27,-,CASSLRWGRGRSYEQYF,TGTGCCAGCAGTTTAAGGTGGGGTAGGGGACGCTCCTACGAGCAGTACTTC
-,TRBJ2-6,TRBV19,TRBD1,CASSQTGGGSGANVLTF,TGTGCCAGTAGTCAGACAGGGGGCGGCTCTGGGGCCAACGTCCTGACTTTC
-,TRBJ1-1,TRBV19,TRBD1,CASSVQGARTEAFF,TGTGCCAGTAGCGTACAGGGGGCTCGGACTGAAGCTTTCTTT
-,TRBJ2-3,TRBV28,TRBD1,CASSVPGQGANTQYF,TGTGCCAGCAGTGTCCCGGGACAGGGAGCTAATACGCAGTATTTT
-,TRBJ1-1,TRBV29-1,-,CSVDRSEAEAFF,TGCAGCGTCGACAGGTCCGAGGCTGAAGCTTTCTTT
-,TRBJ2-2,TRBV11-2,-,CASSLTTGELFF,TGTGCCAGCAGCTTGACTACCGGGGAGCTGTTTTTT